This T cell receptor (beta chain) is from a study of shared clonotypes between healthy human individuals. Profiling relied on immunoSEQ multiplex PCR, and the TCRdb table lists in-frame clones only, not all of them. The sample has about 870,000 clones, almost 95% seen once; the top ten hold about 25%. The naive CD8 fraction comprised CD45RO-negative cells positively selected for CCR7 and excluded terminally differentiated effector memory CD45RA+ cells. Sequenced material: naive CD8+ T cells sorted from blood. The TCR originated in a man aged 25 to 40 in good health.

CDR3: CASSWLGNEQFF. CDR3 nucleotides: TGTGCCAGCAGTTGGCTTGGGAATGAGCAGTTCTTC. This chain joins TRBV2 and TRBJ2-1; D remains ambiguous. With 5 bases removed from V and 7 bases from J, the gap between germline ends came to 9 bases. The CDR3 totals 12 residues. Germline V CDR1 and CDR2: SNHLY, FYNNEI.